These T cell receptor beta chains were read from a single sample in a study of regulatory dendritic cells for organ transplantation. Produced via immunoSEQ multiplex PCR; TCRdb's table is partial and in-frame only. The data show over 9,000 clones, roughly two thirds seen once. Sequencing input: memory CD8+ T cells from blood. These receptors all stem from a human donor in good health. CDR3s include the opening cysteine and the closing phenylalanine or tryptophan. Fields, in order: J gene, V gene, CDR3 protein.

TRBJ2-7 TRBV7-9 CASRFGTSGDHEQYF
TRBJ1-5 TRBV28 CASSFLMTGGDFTWGQPQHF
TRBJ1-1 TRBV6-1 CASSVRENTEAFF
TRBJ2-5 TRBV4-2 CASSQGGGRTQYF
TRBJ2-2 TRBV9 CASSVGGTSFGTGELFF
TRBJ2-1 TRBV6-1 CASSETAGSYNEQFF
TRBJ1-1 TRBV27 CASSLPLGQGRTEAFF
TRBJ1-2 TRBV4-3 CASSQGWVDNYGYTF
TRBJ2-7 TRBV27 CATQPGTGGYEQYF
TRBJ1-3 TRBV23-1 CASSQLQGSSSGNTIYF
TRBJ2-2 TRBV7-3 CASSLTNTGELFF